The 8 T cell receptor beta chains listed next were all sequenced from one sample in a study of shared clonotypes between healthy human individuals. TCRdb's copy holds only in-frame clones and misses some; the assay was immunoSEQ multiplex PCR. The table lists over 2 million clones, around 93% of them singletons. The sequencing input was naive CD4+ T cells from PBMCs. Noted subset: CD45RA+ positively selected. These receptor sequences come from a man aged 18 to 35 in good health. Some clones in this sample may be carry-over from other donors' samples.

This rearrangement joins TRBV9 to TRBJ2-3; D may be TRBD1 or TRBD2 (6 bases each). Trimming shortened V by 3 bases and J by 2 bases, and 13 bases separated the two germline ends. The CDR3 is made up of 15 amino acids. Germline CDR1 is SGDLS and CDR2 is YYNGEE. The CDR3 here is CASSGRGAPTDTQYF. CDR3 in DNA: TGTGCCAGCAGCGGGAGGGGGGCCCCCACAGATACGCAGTATTTT.

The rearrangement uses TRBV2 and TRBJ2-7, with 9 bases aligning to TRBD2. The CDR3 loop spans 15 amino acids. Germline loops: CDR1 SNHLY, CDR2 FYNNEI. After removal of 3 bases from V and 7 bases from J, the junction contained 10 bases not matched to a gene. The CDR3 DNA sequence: TGTGCCAGCAGTGATGGGGCGGGAGGGCCGCGGGAGCAGTACTTC. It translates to CASSDGAGGPREQYF.

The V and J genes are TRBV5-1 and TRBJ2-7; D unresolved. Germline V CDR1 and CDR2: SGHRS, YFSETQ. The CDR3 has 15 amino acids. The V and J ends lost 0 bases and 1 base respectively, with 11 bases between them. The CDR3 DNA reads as TGCGCCAGCAGCTTGGACCCCCGATCGTCCTACGAGCAGTACTTC. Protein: CASSLDPRSSYEQYF.

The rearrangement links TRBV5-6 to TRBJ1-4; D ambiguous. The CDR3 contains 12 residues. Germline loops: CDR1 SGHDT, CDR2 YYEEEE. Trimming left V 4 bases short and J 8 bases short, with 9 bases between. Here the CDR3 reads CASSGIVEKLFF. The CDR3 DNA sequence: TGTGCCAGCAGCGGTATCGTCGAAAAACTGTTTTTT.

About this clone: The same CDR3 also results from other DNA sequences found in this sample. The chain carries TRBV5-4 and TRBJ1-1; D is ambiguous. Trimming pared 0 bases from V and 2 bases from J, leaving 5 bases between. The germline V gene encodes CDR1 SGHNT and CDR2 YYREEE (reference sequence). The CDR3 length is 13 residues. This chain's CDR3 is CASSLDRNTEAFF. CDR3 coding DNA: TGTGCCAGCAGCTTGGACAGAAACACTGAAGCTTTCTTT.

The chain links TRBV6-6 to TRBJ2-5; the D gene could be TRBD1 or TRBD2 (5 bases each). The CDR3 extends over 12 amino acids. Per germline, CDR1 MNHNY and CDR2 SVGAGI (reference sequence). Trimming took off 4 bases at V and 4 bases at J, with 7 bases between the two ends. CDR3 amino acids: CASSSGRETQYF. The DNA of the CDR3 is TGTGCCAGCAGTTCAGGGAGAGAGACCCAGTACTTC.

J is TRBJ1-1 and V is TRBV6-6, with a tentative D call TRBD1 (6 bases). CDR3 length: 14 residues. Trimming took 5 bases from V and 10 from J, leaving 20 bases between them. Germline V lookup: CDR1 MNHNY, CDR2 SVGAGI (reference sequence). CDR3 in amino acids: CASSPIEGGSGAFF. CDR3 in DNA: TGTGCCAGCAGTCCTATTGAGGGGGGATCAGGAGCTTTCTTT.

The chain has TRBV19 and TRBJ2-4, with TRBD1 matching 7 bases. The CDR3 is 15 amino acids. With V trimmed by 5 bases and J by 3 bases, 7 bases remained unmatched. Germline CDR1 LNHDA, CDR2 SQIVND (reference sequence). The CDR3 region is CASSSTGAFKNIQYF. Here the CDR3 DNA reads TGTGCCAGTAGTTCTACAGGGGCCTTCAAAAACATTCAGTACTTC.